This T cell receptor beta chain was captured in a study of spatial heterogeneity in lung cancer. Overall study context: Where available, sequencing covered follow-up PBMC samples, taken at a median of about 2 years after resection. Alpha-chain sequences were consistently detected less often than beta-chain sequences. Points from the study as a whole: Ubiquitous expanded tumor TCRs showed up in blood more at resection than follow-up.

Time point denoted: blood at routine non-recurrence follow-up after resection. Material for sequencing was whole RNA from tumor, nontumor lung or frozen PBMC, left unsorted. TCRdb used MiXCR to reprocess the 5' RACE reads, holding one entry per CDR3 protein. The table lists some 43,000 distinct CDR3 sequences, about 11% of them singletons. Concerning this clonotype itself: The antigen remains unidentified.

Germline V gives CDR1 SNHLY, CDR2 FYNNEI. Trimming removed 6 bases at V and 1 base at J, with 11 bases between. This CDR3 spans 14 amino acids. The receptor's source is a female donor with early-stage non-small cell lung cancer. The sequencing here drew on PBMCs, taken at follow-up. The chain joins TRBV2 to TRBJ2-3, with a possible D match to TRBD2 (6 bases). The CDR3 loop is CASRSSGRTDTQYF. The CDR3 DNA follows: TGTGCCAGCAGAAGTAGCGGACGCACAGATACGCAGTATTTT.